The T cell receptor beta chain under discussion was sequenced for a study of blood T cells in healthy people across ages. The study, taken as a whole, reports: The study lacked donor CMV status, which possibly confounded expanded clonotype changes. TCR beta diversity per million T cells fell roughly linearly with age.

This clonotype has just a few counts. Its antigen is undetermined. PCR was performed a second time for about 7 to 12 cycles using a sample-barcoded 5' primer and a J-beta primer mix. MiXCR, applied by TCRdb to the 5' RACE reads, yields one record per CDR3 protein. Among about 680,000 distinct CDR3 sequences listed, about half were seen once. Per the germline V gene, CDR1 is SGHTA and CDR2 is FQGNSA. V lost 4 bases, J lost 6 bases, and 14 bases lay in between. The CDR3 totals 14 residues. The chain combines TRBV7-2 with TRBJ2-3; D unresolved. This receptor was obtained from a woman aged 55-69 years in good health. The sample comprised blood. Written as DNA, the CDR3 is TGTGCCAGCAGCTCCTTGCGGCCCCAGGATACGCAGTATTTT. It encodes CASSSLRPQDTQYF.